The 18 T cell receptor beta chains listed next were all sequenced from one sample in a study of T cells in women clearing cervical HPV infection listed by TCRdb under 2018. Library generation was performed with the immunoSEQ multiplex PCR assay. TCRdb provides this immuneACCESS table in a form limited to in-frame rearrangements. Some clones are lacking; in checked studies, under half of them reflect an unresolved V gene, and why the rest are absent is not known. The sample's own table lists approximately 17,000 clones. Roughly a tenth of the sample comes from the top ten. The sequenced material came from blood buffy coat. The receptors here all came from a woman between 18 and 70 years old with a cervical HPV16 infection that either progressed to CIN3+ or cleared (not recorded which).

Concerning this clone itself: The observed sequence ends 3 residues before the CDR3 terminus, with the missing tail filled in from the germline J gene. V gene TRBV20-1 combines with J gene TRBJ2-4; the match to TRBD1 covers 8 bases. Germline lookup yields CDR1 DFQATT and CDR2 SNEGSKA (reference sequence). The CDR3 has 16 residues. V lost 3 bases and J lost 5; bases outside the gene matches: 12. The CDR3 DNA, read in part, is TGCAGTGCTAGCGTAGACAGGGGCTGGGGCCAAAACATT. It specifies CSASVDRGWGQNI. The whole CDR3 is CSASVDRGWGQNIQYF.

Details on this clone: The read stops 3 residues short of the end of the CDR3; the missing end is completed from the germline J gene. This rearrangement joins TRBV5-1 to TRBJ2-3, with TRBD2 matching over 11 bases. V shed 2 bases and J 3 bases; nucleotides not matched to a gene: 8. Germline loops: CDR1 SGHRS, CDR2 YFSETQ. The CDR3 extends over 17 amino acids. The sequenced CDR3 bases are TGCGCCAGCAGCTTACGTGGGACTAGCGGAGTTACAGATACG. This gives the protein CASSLRGTSGVTDT. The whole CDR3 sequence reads CASSLRGTSGVTDTQYF.

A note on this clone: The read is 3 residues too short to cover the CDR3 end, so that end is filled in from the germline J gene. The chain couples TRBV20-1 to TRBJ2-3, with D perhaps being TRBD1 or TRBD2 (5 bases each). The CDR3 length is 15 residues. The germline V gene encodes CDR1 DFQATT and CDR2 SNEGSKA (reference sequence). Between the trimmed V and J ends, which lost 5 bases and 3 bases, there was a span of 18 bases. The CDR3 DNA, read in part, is TGCAGTGCTTTTGAGGGGTCAGGTGCAACAGATACG. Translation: CSAFEGSGATDT. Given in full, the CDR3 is CSAFEGSGATDTQYF.

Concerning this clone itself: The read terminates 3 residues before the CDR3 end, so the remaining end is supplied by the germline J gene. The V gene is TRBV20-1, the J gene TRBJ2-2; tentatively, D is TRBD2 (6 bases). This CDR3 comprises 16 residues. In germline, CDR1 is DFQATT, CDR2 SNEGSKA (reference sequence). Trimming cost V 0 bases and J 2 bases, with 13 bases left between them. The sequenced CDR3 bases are TGCAGTGCTAGAGATTTCGTGGGGGGAAACACCGGGGAG. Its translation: CSARDFVGGNTGE. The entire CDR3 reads CSARDFVGGNTGELFF.

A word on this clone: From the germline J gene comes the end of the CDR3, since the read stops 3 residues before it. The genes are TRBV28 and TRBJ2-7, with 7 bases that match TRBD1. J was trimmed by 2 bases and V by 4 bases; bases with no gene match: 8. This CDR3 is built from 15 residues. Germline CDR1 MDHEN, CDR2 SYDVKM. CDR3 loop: CASSSRQGRTYEQYF. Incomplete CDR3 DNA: TGTGCCAGCAGTTCTCGACAGGGACGGACCTACGAG.

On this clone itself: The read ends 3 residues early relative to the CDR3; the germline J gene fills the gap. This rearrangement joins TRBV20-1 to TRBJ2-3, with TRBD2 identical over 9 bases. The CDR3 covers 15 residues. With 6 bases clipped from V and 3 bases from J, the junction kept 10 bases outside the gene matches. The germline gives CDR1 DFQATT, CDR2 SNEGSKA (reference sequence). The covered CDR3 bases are TGCAGTGCCACCGCGGGGGGGCCGGGGACAGATACG. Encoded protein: CSATAGGPGTDT. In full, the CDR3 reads CSATAGGPGTDTQYF.

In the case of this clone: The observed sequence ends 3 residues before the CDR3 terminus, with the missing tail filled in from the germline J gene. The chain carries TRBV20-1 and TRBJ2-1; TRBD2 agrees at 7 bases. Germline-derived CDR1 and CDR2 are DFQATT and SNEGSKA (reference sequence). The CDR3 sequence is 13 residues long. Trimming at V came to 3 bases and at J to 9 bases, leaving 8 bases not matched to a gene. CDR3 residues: CSARKAGVLEQFF. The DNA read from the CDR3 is TGCAGTGCTAGGAAGGCGGGGGTGCTTGAG.

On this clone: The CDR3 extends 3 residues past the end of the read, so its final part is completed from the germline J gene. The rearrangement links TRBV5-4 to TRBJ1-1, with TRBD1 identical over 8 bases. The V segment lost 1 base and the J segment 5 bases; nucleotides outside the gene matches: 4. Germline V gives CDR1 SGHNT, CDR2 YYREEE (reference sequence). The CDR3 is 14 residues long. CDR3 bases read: TGTGCCAGCAGCTTGACAGGGGGAGGTACTGAA. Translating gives CASSLTGGGTE. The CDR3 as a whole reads CASSLTGGGTEAFF.

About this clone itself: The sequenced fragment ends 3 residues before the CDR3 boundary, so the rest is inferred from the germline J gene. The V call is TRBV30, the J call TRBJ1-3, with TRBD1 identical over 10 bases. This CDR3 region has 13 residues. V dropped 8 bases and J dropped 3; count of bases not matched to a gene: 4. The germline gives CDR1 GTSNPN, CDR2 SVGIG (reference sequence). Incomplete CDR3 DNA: TGTGCCGGGGACAGGGGAAATGGAAACACC. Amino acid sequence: CAGDRGNGNT. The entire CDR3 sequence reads CAGDRGNGNTIYF.

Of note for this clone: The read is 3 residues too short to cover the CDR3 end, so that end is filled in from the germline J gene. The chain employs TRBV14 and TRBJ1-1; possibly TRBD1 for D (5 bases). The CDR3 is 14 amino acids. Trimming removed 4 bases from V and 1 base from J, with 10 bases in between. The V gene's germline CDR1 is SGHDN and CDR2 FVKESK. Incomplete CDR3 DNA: TGTGCCAGCAGCCTAAGGGGTACGAACACTGAA. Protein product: CASSLRGTNTE. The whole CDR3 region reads CASSLRGTNTEAFF.

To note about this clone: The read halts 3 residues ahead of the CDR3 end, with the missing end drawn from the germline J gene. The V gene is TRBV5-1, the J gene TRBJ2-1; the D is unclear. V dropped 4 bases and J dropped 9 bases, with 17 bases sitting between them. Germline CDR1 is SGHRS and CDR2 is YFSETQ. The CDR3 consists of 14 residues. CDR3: CASSPFSLRVEQFF. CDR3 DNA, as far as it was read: TGCGCCAGCAGCCCGTTCTCTCTCCGCGTTGAG.

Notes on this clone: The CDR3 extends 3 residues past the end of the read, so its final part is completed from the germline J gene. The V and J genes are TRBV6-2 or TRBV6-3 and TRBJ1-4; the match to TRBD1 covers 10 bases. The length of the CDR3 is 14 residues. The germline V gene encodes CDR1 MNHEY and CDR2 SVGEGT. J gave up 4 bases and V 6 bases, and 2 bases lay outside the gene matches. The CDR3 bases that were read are TGTGCCAGCAGACGGACAGGGGGTAATGAAAAA. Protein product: CASRRTGGNEK. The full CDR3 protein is CASRRTGGNEKLFF.

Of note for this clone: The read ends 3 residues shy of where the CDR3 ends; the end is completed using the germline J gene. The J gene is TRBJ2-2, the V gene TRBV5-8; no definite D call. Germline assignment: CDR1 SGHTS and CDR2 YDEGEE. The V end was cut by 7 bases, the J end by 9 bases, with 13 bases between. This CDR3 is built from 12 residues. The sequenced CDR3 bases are TGTGCCAGCCTGCGGTCCTCGAGGGAG. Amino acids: CASLRSSRE. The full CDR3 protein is CASLRSSRELFF.

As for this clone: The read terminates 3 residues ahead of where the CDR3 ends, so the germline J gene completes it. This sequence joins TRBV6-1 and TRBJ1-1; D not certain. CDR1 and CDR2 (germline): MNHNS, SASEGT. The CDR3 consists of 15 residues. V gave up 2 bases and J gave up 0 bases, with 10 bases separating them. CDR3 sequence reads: CASSEIQRMNTEAFF. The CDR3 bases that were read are TGTGCCAGCAGTGAAATCCAGAGAATGAACACTGAA.

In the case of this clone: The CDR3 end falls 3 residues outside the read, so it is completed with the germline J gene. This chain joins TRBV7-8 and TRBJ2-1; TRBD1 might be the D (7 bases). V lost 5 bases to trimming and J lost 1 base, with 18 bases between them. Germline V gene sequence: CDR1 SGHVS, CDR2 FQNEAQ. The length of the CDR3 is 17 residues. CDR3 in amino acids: CASSQEGAKGSYNEQFF. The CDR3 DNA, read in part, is TGTGCCAGCAGCCAGGAGGGGGCGAAGGGGTCCTACAATGAG. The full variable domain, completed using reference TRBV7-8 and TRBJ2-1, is GAGVSQSPRYKVAKRGQDVALRCDPISGHVSLFWYQQALGQGPEFLTYFQNEAQLDKSGLPSDRFFAERPEGSVSTLKIQRTQQEDSAVYLCASSQEGAKGSYNEQFFGPGTRLTVL.

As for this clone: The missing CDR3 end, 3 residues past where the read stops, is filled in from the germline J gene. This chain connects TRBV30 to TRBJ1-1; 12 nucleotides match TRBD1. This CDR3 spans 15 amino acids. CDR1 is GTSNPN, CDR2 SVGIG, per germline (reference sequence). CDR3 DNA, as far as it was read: TGTGCCTGGAGCCCGGGACAGGGGGCCGGGGAGGCT. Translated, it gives CAWSPGQGAGEA. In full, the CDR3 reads CAWSPGQGAGEAAFF.

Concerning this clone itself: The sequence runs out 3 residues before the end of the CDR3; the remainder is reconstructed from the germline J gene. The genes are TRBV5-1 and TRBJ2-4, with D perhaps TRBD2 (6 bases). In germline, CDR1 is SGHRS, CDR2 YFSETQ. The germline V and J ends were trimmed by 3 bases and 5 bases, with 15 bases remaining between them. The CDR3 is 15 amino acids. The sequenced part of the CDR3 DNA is TGCGCCAGCAGCTCCGCCGGAGGGGCCCAAAACATT. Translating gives CASSSAGGAQNI. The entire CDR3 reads CASSSAGGAQNIQYF.

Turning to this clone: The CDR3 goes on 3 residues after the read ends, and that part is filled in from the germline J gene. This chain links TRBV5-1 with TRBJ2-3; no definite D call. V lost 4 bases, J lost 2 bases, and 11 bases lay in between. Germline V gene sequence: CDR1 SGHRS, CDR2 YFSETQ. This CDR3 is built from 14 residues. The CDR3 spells CASSPQKHTDTQYF. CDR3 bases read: TGCGCCAGCAGCCCACAGAAACACACAGATACG.